This TCR beta chain was captured in a study of shared clonotypes between healthy human individuals. Overall study findings and caveats: Sequencing of the sorted subsets was shown by rarefaction to be incomplete despite large depth.

Naive CD8 cells lacked CD45RO and underwent positive selection for CCR7, leaving out terminally differentiated effector memory CD45RA+ cells. Those who donated, Caucasian adults without exception, all lived in Nashville, Tennessee. At a deep level, the assay was run. The material for each subset, its genomic DNA, was split evenly across several immunoSEQ plates. Clones were read by immunoSEQ multiplex PCR, and TCRdb kept only the in-frame ones, dropping some. The repertoire consists of hundreds of thousands of clones, with around 96% occurring once and the leading ten covering around 0.21%. Comment on this clone: The antigen is unknown.

This TCR came from a man aged 25 to 40 in good health. The specimen was naive CD8+ T cells sorted from blood.

The CDR3 DNA sequence: TGTGCCAGCAGCAGTGACGCTACGACCTACAATGAGCAGTTCTTC. This sequence encodes CASSSDATTYNEQFF. V and J are TRBV5-5 and TRBJ2-1; D unresolved. From germline, CDR1 is SGHKS and CDR2 YYEKEE (reference sequence). The ends were cut back, 4 bases at V and 2 bases at J, with 13 bases in the middle. This CDR3 comprises 15 residues.